This TCR beta chain was retrieved from a study of T cell changes during pregnancy in multiple sclerosis. The assay was immunoSEQ multiplex PCR, and TCRdb's table has in-frame clones only and misses some. The sample has around 80,000 clones; 92% are singletons. Trimming at V came to 4 bases and at J to 5 bases, leaving 12 bases not matched to a gene. Germline V gene sequence: CDR1 MDHEN, CDR2 SYDVKM. This CDR3 is 17 amino acids long. This rearrangement joins TRBV28 to TRBJ2-7, with 12 bases identical to TRBD2. This clonotype was obtained from a female donor with multiple sclerosis, enrolled in a pregnancy study. Source: peripheral blood, taken before pregnancy. CDR3 loop: CASSSGLAGGTKDEQYF. In nucleotides, the CDR3 is TGTGCCAGCAGTTCTGGGCTAGCGGGAGGGACTAAAGACGAGCAGTACTTC.